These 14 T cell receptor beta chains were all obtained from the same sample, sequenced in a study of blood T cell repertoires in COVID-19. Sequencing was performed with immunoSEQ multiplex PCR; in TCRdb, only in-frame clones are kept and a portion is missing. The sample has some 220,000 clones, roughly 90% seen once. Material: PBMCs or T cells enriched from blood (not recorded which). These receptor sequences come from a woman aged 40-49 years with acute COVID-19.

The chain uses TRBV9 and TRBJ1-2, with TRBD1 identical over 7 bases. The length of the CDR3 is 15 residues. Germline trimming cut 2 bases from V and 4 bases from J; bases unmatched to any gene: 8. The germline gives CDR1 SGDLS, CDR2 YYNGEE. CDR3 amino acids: CASSVNRDSPYGYTF. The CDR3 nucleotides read TGTGCCAGCAGCGTGAACCGGGACAGCCCCTATGGCTACACCTTC.

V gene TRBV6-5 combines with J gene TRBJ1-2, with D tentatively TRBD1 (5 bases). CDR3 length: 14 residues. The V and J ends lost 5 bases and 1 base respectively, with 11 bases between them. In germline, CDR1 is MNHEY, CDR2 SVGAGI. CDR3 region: CASSPGGDNYGYTF. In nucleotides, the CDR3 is TGTGCCAGCAGTCCCGGGGGGGATAACTATGGCTACACCTTC.

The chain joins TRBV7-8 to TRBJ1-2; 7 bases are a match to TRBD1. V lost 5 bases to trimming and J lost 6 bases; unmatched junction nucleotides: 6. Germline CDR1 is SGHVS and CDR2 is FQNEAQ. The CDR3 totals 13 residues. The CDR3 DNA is TGTGCCAGCAGCCTGACAGGGACCGATGGCTACACCTTC. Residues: CASSLTGTDGYTF. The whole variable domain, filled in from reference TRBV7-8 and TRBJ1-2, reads GAGVSQSPRYKVAKRGQDVALRCDPISGHVSLFWYQQALGQGPEFLTYFQNEAQLDKSGLPSDRFFAERPEGSVSTLKIQRTQQEDSAVYLCASSLTGTDGYTFGSGTRLTVV.

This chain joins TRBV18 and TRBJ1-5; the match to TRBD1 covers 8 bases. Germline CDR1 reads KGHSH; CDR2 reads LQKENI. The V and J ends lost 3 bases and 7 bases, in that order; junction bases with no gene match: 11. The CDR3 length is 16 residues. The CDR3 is CASSPAGQGRLQPQHF. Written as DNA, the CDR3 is TGTGCCAGCTCACCTGCCGGACAGGGTAGGCTCCAGCCCCAGCATTTT.

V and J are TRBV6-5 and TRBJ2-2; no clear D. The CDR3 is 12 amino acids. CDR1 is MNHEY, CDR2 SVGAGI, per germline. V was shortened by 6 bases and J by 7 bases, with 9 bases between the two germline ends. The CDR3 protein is CASSDIYGELFF. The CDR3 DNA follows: TGTGCCAGCAGCGACATATACGGGGAGCTGTTTTTT.

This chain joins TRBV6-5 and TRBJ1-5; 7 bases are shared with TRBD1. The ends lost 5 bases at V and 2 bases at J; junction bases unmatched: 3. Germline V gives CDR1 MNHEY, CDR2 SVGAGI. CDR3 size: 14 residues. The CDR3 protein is CASSTGVGNQPQHF. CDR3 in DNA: TGTGCCAGCAGTACAGGGGTAGGCAATCAGCCCCAGCATTTT.

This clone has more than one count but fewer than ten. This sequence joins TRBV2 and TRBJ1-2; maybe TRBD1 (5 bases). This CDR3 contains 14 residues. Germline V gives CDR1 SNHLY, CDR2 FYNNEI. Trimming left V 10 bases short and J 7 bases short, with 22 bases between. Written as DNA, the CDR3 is TGTGCCACCCGCCGAGCGCCTGGGGCCACTGGCTACACCTTC. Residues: CATRRAPGATGYTF.

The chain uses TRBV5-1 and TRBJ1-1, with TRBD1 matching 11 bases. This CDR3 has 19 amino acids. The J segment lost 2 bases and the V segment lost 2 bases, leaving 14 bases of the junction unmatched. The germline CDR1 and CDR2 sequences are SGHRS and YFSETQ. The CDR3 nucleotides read TGCGCCAGCAGCTTCTCCCCTGGGACAGGGGGATCTACTAACACTGAAGCTTTCTTT. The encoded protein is CASSFSPGTGGSTNTEAFF.

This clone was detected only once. CDR3: CASSWLPGQGGTEAFF. In DNA form, the CDR3 reads TGTGCCAGCAGCTGGCTTCCGGGACAGGGAGGGACTGAAGCTTTCTTT. The chain recombines TRBV7-2 with TRBJ1-1, with 9 bases lining up with TRBD1. CDR1 is SGHTA and CDR2 is FQGNSA in the germline V gene. There are 16 residues in the CDR3. With V trimmed by 4 bases and J by 5 bases, 11 bases remained unmatched. The whole variable domain, remainder taken from reference TRBV7-2 and TRBJ1-1, is GAGVSQSPSNKVTEKGKDVELRCDPISGHTALYWYRQSLGQGLEFLIYFQGNSAPDKSGLPSDRFSAERTGGSVSTLTIQRTQQEDSAVYLCASSWLPGQGGTEAFFGQGTRLTVV.

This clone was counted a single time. CDR3 amino acids: CAWKRMESPYGYTF. In nucleotides, the CDR3 is TGTGCCTGGAAGAGGATGGAATCGCCCTATGGCTACACCTTC. This rearrangement joins TRBV30 to TRBJ1-2; D is ambiguous. The V gene lost 4 bases and the J gene lost 4 bases, with 16 bases spanning the gap. This CDR3 spans 14 amino acids. CDR1 is GTSNPN and CDR2 is SVGIG in the germline V gene (reference sequence).

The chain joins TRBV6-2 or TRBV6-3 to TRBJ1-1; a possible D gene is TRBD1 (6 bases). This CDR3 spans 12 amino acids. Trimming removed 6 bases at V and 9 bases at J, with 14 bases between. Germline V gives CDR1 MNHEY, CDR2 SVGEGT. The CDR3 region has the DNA TGTGCCAGCAGCATATCAACAGGGAAAGCTTTCTTT. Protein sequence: CASSISTGKAFF.

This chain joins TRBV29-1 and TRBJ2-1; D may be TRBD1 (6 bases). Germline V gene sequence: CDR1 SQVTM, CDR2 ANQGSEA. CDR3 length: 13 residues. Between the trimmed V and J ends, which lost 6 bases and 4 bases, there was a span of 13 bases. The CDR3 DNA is TGCAGCGTCTACCTACAGGGATACAATGAGCAGTTCTTC. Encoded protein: CSVYLQGYNEQFF.

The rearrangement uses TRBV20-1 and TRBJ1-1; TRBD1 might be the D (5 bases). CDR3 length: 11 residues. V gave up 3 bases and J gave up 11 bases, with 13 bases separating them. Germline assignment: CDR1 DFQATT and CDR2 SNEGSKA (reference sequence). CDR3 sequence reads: CSASLGGDAFF. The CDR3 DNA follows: TGCAGTGCTAGTTTGGGGGGGGATGCTTTCTTT.

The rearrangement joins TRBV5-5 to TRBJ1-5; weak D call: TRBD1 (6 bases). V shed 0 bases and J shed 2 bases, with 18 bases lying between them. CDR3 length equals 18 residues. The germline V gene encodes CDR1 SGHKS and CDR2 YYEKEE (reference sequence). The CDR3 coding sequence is TGTGCCAGCAGCTTGGGACTAACAGGGTTCGTTGGCAATCAGCCCCAGCATTTT. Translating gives CASSLGLTGFVGNQPQHF. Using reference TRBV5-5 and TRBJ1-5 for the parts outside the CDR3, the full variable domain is DAGVTQSPTHLIKTRGQQVTLRCSPISGHKSVSWYQQVLGQGPQFIFQYYEKEERGRGNFPDRFSARQFPNYSSELNVNALLLGDSALYLCASSLGLTGFVGNQPQHFGDGTRLSIL.